This record covers a single T cell receptor (beta chain). Its antigen is as yet unknown. The sample comes from a study of T-cell memory formation after mild COVID-19. Whole-study findings and limits: Researchers report contracting CD4+ clones mostly in CM and EM, with CD8+ clones in EMRA.

V dropped 1 base and J dropped 1 base, with 9 bases sitting between them. This CDR3 spans 15 amino acids. CDR1 and CDR2 (germline): LGHNA, YNFKEQ. 5'RACE primed from the constant segment yielded TCR alpha and TCR beta cDNA libraries bearing sample barcodes and UMIs. TCRdb analysed the 5' RACE reads with MiXCR anew, one entry per CDR3 protein. The sample lists about 310,000 distinct CDR3 sequences, 19% occurring once. This TCR was sampled from a man aged 18 to 35 who had mild COVID-19 (a few samples of this study predate the infection). Cell type and time point are not known. This chain links TRBV4-2 with TRBJ2-3; D remains ambiguous. Sequences were obtained from PBMCs or a T cell subset sorted from them (not recorded which). For the CDR3, the DNA is TGTGCCAGCAGCCAAGGGTTTACTGGCACAGATACGCAGTATTTT. Translation: CASSQGFTGTDTQYF.